This T cell receptor beta chain stems from a study of cytomegalovirus exposure and HLA in healthy donors. Worth noting for this clone: Antigen unknown.

Unmatched junction bases numbered 5, after V lost 5 bases and J lost 0 bases. From germline, CDR1 is SGHRS and CDR2 YFSETQ. The CDR3 consists of 15 residues. Findings of the study overall: TCR beta V- and J-gene trimming was later associated with a missense DCLRE1C variant. Common viral pathogens (according to a later analysis) appeared linked to several of the most significant clusters. Analyses of presence/absence relied on an assumption of roughly uniform sequencing depth across donors.

The study ran its PCR with 60 Vbeta and 13 Jbeta primers. The assay was immunoSEQ multiplex PCR, and TCRdb's table has in-frame clones only and misses some. The table lists approximately 210,000 clones, about 80% of them singletons. This clonotype originated in a woman aged 50 to 60 in good health and CMV-seropositive. The source material was PBMCs. The chain links TRBV5-1 to TRBJ1-5, with TRBD1 identical over 7 bases. The CDR3 DNA reads TGCGCCAGCAGGGCGACAGGGCATAGCAATCAGCCCCAGCATTTT. It codes for CASRATGHSNQPQHF.